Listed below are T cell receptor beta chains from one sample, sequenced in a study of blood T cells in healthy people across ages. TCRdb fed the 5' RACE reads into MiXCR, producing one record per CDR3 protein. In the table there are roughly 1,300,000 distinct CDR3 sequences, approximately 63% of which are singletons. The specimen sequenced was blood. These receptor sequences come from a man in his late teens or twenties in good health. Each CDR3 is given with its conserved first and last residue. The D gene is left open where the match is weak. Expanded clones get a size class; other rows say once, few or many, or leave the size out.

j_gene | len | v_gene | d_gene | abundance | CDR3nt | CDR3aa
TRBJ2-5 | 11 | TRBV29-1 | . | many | TGCAGCGTTGGGACCCAAGAGACCCAGTACTTC | CSVGTQETQYF
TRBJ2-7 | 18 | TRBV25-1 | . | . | TGTGCCAGCAGTGAATATTCGGGACGCTACAGCTTCTCCTACGAGCAGTACTTC | CASSEYSGRYSFSYEQYF
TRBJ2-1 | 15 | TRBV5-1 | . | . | TGCGCCAGCAGCTTGGCGCACGGATACTACAATGAGCAGTTCTTC | CASSLAHGYYNEQFF
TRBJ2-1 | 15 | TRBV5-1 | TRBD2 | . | TGCGCCAGCAGCTCCAGCGGGGATTCCTACAATGAGCAGTTCTTC | CASSSSGDSYNEQFF
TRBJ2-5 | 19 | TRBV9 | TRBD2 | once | TGTGCCAGCAGCGCTATAGGGACTAGCGCCATGGACTCGCAAGAGACCCAGTACTTC | CASSAIGTSAMDSQETQYF
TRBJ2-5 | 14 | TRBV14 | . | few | TGTGCCAGCAGCCTCCGCAGGGTTGGCGAGACCCAGTACTTC | CASSLRRVGETQYF
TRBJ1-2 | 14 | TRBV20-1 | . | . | TGCAGTGACACAGGTCGAGGAAGGGACTATGGCTACACCTTC | CSDTGRGRDYGYTF
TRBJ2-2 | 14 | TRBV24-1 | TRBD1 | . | TGTGCCACCAGTGAATCGGACAGGTTCGGGGAGCTGTTTTTT | CATSESDRFGELFF
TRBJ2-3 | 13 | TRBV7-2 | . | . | TGTGCCAGCAGCTCCGTTCCAGGGGATACGCAGTATTTT | CASSSVPGDTQYF
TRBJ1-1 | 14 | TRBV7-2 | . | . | TGTACCAGCAGCTTAGATTCAGTGAACACTGAAGCTTTCTTT | CTSSLDSVNTEAFF
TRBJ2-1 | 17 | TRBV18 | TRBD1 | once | TGTGCCAGCTCACCACCATCATCAGGGGGCGCGGGGAATGAGCAGTTCTTC | CASSPPSSGGAGNEQFF
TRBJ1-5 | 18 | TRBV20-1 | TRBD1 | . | TGCAGTGCTAGAGATCTCGGGGACAGGGTGACCGCAAATCAGCCCCAGCATTTT | CSARDLGDRVTANQPQHF
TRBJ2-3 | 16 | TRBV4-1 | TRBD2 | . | TGCGCCAGCAGCCAAGGCGGGGGGCTCGGCACAGATACGCAGTATTTT | CASSQGGGLGTDTQYF
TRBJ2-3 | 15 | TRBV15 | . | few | TGTGCCACCAGCACCCAGGAGAGCGGGACAGATACGCAGTATTTT | CATSTQESGTDTQYF
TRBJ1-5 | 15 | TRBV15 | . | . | TGTGCCACCAGCAGAGAACAGTATAGCAATCAGCCCCAGCATTTT | CATSREQYSNQPQHF
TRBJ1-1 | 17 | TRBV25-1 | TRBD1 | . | TGTGCCAGCAGTGAATACCAGGGGGCAGGGGAGCGGACTGAAGCTTTCTTT | CASSEYQGAGERTEAFF
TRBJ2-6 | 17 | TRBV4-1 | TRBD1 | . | TGCGCCAGCAGCCCGCACCCGACAGGGGATGGGGCCAACGTCCTGACTTTC | CASSPHPTGDGANVLTF
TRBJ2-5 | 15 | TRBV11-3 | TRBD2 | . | TGTGCCAGCAGCTTCGGGAGGGAGGGAAAAGAGACCCAGTACTTC | CASSFGREGKETQYF
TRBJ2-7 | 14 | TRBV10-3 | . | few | TGTGCCATCAGTGAGTCGGAGGGAGTAAACGAGCAGTACTTC | CAISESEGVNEQYF
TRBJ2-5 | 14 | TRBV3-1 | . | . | TGTGCCAGCAGCCAAATAGGGCTACGGGAGACCCAGTATTTC | CASSQIGLRETQYF
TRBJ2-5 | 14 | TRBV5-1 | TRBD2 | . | TGCGCCAGCAGCGTGGGACTAGCGGGAGGAGAGCAGTACTTC | CASSVGLAGGEQYF
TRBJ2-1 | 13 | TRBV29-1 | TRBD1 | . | TGCAGCGCCGGACAGGGGGCTCTAGGGGAGCAGTTCTTC | CSAGQGALGEQFF
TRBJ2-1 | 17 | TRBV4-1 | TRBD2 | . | TGCGCCAGCAGCCAAAGTTTCTTCCTAGCGGGGGACAATGAGCAGTTCTTC | CASSQSFFLAGDNEQFF
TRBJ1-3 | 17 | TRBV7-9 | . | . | TGTGCCAGCAGCCCCCCCAGAGGCAGACTCTACGGAAACACCATATATTTT | CASSPPRGRLYGNTIYF
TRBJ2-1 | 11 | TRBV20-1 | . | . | TGCAGTGCTTCGCGCGCGGGGGAGCAGTTCTTC | CSASRAGEQFF
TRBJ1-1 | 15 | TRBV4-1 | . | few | TGTGCCAGCAGTCACCCGGGCTACATGAACACTGAAGCTTTCTTT | CASSHPGYMNTEAFF
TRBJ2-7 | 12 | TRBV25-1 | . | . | TGTGCCAGCAGTCACTCAGGGGTCGAGCAGTACTTC | CASSHSGVEQYF
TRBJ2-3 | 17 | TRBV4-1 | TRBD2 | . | TGCGCCAGCAGCCCTCGGACTAGCGGAAGTTCCACAGATACGCAGTATTTT | CASSPRTSGSSTDTQYF
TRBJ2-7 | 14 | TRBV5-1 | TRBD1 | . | TGCGCCAGCAGATGGACAGGGGGAGAATACGAGCAGTACTTC | CASRWTGGEYEQYF
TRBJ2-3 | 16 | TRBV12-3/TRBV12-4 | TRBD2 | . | TGTGCCAGCAGTCCCCGGGGAGCGGGGGCCACAGATACGCAGTATTTT | CASSPRGAGATDTQYF
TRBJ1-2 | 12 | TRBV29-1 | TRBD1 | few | TGCAGCGTTTTCGGGACAGGGGGTGGCTACACCTTC | CSVFGTGGGYTF
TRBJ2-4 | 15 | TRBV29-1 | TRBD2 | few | TGCAGCGTTGAAGATTGGAGCGGGGGGTTCCCGGATCAGTACTTC | CSVEDWSGGFPDQYF
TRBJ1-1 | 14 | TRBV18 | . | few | TGTGCCAGCTCACCGAGGGCCACGAACACTGAAGCTTTCTTT | CASSPRATNTEAFF
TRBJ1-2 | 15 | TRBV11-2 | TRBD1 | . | TGTGCCAGCAGCCGCTCGAGGGCAGGGGGCTGGGGCTACACCTTC | CASSRSRAGGWGYTF
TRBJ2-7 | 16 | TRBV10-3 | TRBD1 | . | TGTGCCATCAGTGAGAGGGGGGACAGGGGACTCTACGAGCAGTACTTC | CAISERGDRGLYEQYF
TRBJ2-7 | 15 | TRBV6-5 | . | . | TGTGCCAGCAGTTACGGCGGGACGAGCTCCGACGAGCAGTACTTC | CASSYGGTSSDEQYF
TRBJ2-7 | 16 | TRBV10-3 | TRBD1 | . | TGTGCCATCAGCAAGGACAGGGGGGGGTCTGGCGCGGAGCAGTACTTC | CAISKDRGGSGAEQYF
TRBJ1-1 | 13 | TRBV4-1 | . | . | TGCGCCAGCAGCCAAAATGGCCGGGTTAAGGCTTTCTTT | CASSQNGRVKAFF
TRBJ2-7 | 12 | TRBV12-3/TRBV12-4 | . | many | TGTGCCAGCAGCCAGACACTCTACGAGCAGTACTTC | CASSQTLYEQYF
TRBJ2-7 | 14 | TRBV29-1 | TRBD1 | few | TGCAGCGTTGAAAGCGGACAGGGATTAGGAGAGCAGTACTTC | CSVESGQGLGEQYF
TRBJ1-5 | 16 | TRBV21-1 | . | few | TGTGCCAGCAGCAAAGGGGACAGTATCCCTGGGGAGCCCCAGCATTTT | CASSKGDSIPGEPQHF
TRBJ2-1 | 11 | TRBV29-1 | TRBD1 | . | TGCAGCGGTGGACAGGGGCCGGAGCAGTTCTTC | CSGGQGPEQFF
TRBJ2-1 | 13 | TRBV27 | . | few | TGTGCCAGCAGTTTAACGGGTCACAATGAGCAGTTCTTC | CASSLTGHNEQFF
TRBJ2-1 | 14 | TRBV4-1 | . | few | TGCGCCAGCAGCCCAGCGGGCTCCTACAATGAGCAGTTCTTC | CASSPAGSYNEQFF
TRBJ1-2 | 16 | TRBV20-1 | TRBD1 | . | TGCAGTGCTAGAGATACGGGACAGGGCATAGACTATGGCTACACCTTC | CSARDTGQGIDYGYTF
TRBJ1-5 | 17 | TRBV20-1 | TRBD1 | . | TGCAGTGCTAGTAAGGGACAGGGAGGTTATACTGGTCAGCCCCAGCATTTT | CSASKGQGGYTGQPQHF